This T cell receptor beta chain stems from a study of tumor-infiltrating lymphocytes in primary liver carcinoma. In the study overall: The patient group consisted of men and women aged 30 to 69 years.

With roughly 540 ng total RNA as template and a constant-region primer, TCR beta cDNA was made. Libraries of TCR beta came from three nested multiplex PCR rounds with slightly modified ARM-PCR. Running 9 to 11 cycles apiece, the first two PCR rounds relied on TRBV1-TRBV30 forward primers together with a C-beta reverse primer. TCRdb re-called the multiplex PCR reads with MiXCR, one entry per CDR3 protein. The repertoire consists of approximately 45,000 distinct CDR3 sequences, with approximately 70% occurring once and the leading ten covering about 19%. For each extraction, RNA and DNA were obtained together from about 20-30 mg of unsorted bulk tissue. On this clonotype: The final CDR3 position lacks the conserved phenylalanine or tryptophan, pointing to a likely read error. The DNA is left out, because the CDR3 cannot be placed on it with certainty; the CDR3 is given as TCRdb lists it.

Per germline, CDR1 SGHAT and CDR2 FQNNGV. The CDR3 adds up to 14 amino acids, both ends counted. Material: liver tumor tissue from sampling region 2. Documented subset: tumor region T2, inferior pole. The gene calls are TRBV11-2 and TRBJ2-5; the D call of TRBD2 is as the table states it, not checked on the DNA. This clonotype originated in a middle-aged man with primary liver carcinoma and hepatitis B virus infection. CDR3 sequence reads: CASTRPGRGETQHI.